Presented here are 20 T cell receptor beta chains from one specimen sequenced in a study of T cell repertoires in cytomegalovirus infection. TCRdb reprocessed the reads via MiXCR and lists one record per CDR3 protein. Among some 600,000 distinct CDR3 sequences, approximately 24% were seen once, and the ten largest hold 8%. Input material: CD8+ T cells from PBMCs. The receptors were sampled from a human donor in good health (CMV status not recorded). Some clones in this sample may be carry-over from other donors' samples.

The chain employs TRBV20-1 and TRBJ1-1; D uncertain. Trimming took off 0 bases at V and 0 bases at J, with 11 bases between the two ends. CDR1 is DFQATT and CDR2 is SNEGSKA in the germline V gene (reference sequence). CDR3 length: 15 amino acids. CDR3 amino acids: CSARDLLTVNTEAFF. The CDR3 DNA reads TGCAGTGCTAGAGATCTTTTAACAGTGAACACTGAAGCTTTCTTT.

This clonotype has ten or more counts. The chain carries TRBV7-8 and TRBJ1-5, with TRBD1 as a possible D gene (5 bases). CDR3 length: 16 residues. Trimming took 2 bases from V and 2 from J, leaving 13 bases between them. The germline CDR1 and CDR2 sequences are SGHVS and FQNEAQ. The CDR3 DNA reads TGTGCCAGCAGCTTAAGCGGGGGATGGGGCAATCAGCCCCAGCATTTT. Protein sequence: CASSLSGGWGNQPQHF.

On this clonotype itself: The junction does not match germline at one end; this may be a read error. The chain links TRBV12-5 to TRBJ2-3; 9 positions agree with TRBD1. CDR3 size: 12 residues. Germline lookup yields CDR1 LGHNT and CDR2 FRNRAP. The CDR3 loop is CASGETGGKKDF. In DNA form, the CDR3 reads TGTGCTAGTGGTGAGACAGGGGGAAAGAAGGATTTT.

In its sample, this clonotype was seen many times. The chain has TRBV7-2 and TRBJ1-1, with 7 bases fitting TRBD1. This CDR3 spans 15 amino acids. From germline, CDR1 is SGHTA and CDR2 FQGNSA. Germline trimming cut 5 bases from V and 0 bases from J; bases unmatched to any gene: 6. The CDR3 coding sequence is TGTGCCAGCAGCACCCGACAGGGAATGAACACTGAAGCTTTCTTT. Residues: CASSTRQGMNTEAFF.

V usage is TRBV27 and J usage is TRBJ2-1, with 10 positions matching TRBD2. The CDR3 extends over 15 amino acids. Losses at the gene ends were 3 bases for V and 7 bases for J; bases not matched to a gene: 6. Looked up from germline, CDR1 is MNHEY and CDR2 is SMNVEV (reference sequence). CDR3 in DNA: TGTGCCAGCAGTTTGGGGAGCGGGGGGGAAAATGAGCAGTTCTTC. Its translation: CASSLGSGGENEQFF.

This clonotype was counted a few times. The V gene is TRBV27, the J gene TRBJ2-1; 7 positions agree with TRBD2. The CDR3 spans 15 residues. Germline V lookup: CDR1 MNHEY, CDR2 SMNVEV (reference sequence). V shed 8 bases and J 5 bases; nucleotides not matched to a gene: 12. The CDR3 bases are TGTGCCAGCTCCGGGGAGGGAGACGGGCACAATGAGCAGTTCTTC. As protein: CASSGEGDGHNEQFF.

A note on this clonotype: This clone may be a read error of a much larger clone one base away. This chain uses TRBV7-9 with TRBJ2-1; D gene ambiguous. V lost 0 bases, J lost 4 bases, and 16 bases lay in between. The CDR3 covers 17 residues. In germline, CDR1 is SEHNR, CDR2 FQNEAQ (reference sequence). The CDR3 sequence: CASSLAAALFTYNEQFF. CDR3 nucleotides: TGTGCCAGCAGCTTAGCGGCCGCTTTATTCACATACAATGAGCAGTTCTTC.

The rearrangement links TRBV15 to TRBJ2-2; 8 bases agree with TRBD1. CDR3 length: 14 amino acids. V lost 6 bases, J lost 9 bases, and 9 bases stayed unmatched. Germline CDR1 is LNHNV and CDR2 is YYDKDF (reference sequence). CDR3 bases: TGTGCCACCAGTACCACAGGGGGATTTAGGGAGCTGTTTTTT. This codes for CATSTTGGFRELFF.

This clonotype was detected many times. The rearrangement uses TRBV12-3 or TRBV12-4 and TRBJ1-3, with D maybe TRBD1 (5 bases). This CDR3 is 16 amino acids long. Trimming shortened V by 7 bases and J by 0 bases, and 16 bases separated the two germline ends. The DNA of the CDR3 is TGTGCCAGCACCCCGCCAGGACACTACTCTGGAAACACCATATATTTT. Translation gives CASTPPGHYSGNTIYF.

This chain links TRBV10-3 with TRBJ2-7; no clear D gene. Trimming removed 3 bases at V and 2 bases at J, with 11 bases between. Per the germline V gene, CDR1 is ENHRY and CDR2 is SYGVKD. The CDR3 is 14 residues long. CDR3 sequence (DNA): TGTGCCATCAGTGACCCCACGGATACCTACGAGCAGTACGTC. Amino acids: CAISDPTDTYEQYV.

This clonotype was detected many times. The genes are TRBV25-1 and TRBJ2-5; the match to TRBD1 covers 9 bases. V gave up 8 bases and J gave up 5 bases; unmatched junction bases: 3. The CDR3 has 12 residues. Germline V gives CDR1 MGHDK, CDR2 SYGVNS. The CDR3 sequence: CASRDRVETQYF. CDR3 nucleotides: TGTGCCAGCCGGGACAGGGTTGAGACCCAGTACTTC.

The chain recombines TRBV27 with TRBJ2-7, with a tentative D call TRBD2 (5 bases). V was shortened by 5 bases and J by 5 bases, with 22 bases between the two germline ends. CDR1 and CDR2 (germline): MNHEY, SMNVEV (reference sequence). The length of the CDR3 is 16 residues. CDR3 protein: CASSPLPTVRGNEQYV. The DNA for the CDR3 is TGTGCCAGCAGTCCTCTCCCGACGGTCCGGGGAAACGAGCAGTACGTC.

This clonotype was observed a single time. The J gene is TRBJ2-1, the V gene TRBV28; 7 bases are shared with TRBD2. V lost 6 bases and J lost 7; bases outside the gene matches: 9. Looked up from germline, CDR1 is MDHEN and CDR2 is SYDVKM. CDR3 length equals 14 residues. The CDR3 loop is CASRLSGGQNEQFF. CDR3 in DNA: TGTGCCAGCAGATTGTCGGGGGGTCAGAATGAGCAGTTCTTC.

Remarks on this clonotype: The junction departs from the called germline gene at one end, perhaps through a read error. The CDR3 bases are TGTGCCAACAGTGACCGTTACGGGACAGCGCTTGGCGTTGATGGCTACACCTTC. As protein: CANSDRYGTALGVDGYTF. The gene calls are TRBV6-1 and TRBJ1-2; 7 positions agree with TRBD1. There are 18 residues in the CDR3. Germline V CDR1 and CDR2: MNHNS, SASEGT.

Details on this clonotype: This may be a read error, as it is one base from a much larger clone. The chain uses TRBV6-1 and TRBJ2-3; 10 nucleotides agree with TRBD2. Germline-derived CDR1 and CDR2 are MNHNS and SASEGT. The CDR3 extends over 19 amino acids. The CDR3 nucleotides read TGTGCCAGCAGTACTCTAGCGGGGGTTCAACCCAAGAACACAGATGCGCAGTATTTT. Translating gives CASSTLAGVQPKNTDAQYF.

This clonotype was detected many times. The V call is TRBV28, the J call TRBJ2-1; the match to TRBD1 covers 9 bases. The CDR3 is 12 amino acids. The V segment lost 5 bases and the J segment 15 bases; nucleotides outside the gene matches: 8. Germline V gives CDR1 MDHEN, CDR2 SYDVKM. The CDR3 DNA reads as TGTGCCAGCAGTATCACAGGGGGCGAGGGGTTCTTC. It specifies CASSITGGEGFF.

CDR3 sequence reads: CASSLEDRVAEAFF. The CDR3, as DNA: TGTGCCAGCAGCTTAGAAGACAGGGTCGCTGAAGCTTTCTTT. The chain carries TRBV7-9 and TRBJ1-1; 7 positions match TRBD1. The V segment lost 1 base and the J segment 6 bases; nucleotides outside the gene matches: 5. The CDR3 runs 14 residues. CDR1 is SEHNR and CDR2 is FQNEAQ in the germline V gene (reference sequence).

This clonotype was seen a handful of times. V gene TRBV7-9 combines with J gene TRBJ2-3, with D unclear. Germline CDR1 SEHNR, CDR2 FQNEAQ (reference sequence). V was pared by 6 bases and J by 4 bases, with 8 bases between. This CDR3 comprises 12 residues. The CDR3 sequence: CASRRQSDTQYF. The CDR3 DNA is TGTGCCAGCAGGAGGCAGTCAGATACGCAGTATTTT.

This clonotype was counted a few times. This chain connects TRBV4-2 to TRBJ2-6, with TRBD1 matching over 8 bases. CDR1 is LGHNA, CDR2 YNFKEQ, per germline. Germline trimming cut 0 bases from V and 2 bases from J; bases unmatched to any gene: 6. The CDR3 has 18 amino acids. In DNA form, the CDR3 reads TGTGCCAGCAGCCAAGAAGACAGGGGTCGAACTGGGGCCAACGTCCTGACTTTC. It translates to CASSQEDRGRTGANVLTF.

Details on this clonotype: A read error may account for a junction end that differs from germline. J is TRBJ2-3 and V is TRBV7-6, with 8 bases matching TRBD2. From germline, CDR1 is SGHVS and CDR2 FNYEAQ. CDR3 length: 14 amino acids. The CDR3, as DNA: TGTGTCAGCAGCGAGCGGGGGCCCACAGATACGCAGTATTTT. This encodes CVSSERGPTDTQYF.